Following are 31 T cell receptor beta chains from one sample sequenced in a study of T cells in Graves' hyperthyroidism and ophthalmopathy (dated by TCRdb to the late 2010s). Preparation of the library involved multiplex PCR. The sequencing machine was an Illumina HiSeq 2000. The TCR beta CDR3 regions were amplified from RNA transcripts. A first-round RT-PCR of the TCR CDR3 used the HTBI primer set with the Qiagen OneStep RT-PCR kit. Through fastp at Q25 and MiXCR, TCRdb rebuilt clones from the public reads, retaining in-frame beta chains. Duplicate CDR3 protein sequences are folded into a single record with the most common DNA and genes. The sample table contains 150,000 or so distinct CDR3 sequences; only one count was recorded for approximately 20% of them. Around two thirds of the sample rests with the top ten. The sequencing input was blood. Receptors were obtained from a woman aged 50 to 60 with Graves' hyperthyroidism that later progressed to Graves' ophthalmopathy.

V and J are TRBV25-1 and TRBJ1-2; TRBD1 is a possible D gene (6 bases). V shed 4 bases and J shed 1 base, with 13 bases lying between them. CDR1 is MGHDK and CDR2 is SYGVNS in the germline V gene. CDR3 length equals 15 residues. The CDR3 DNA reads TGTGCCAGCAGTGGGATGACACAGGGTAACTATGGCTACACCTTC. This codes for CASSGMTQGNYGYTF.

The chain links TRBV2 to TRBJ2-1; 9 bases align to TRBD2. The CDR3 contains 13 residues. CDR1 is SNHLY and CDR2 is FYNNEI in the germline V gene. V lost 7 bases to trimming and J lost 10 bases; unmatched junction nucleotides: 8. The CDR3 sequence: CASTGGRGREQFF. The CDR3, as DNA: TGTGCCAGCACCGGCGGGAGGGGCAGGGAGCAGTTCTTC.

This clonotype has a count of ten or more. V is TRBV3-1 and J is TRBJ1-2, with no clear D. The CDR3 covers 13 residues. Per the germline V gene, CDR1 is LGHDT and CDR2 is YNNKEL (reference sequence). With 0 bases removed from V and 8 bases from J, the gap between germline ends came to 10 bases. The CDR3 is CASSQESGFGYTF. CDR3 DNA sequence: TGTGCCAGCAGCCAAGAGTCCGGTTTCGGCTACACCTTC. Filled out from reference TRBV3-1 and TRBJ1-2, the complete variable domain reads DTAVSQTPKYLVTQMGNDKSIKCEQNLGHDTMYWYKQDSKKFLKIMFSYNNKELIINETVPNRFSPKSPDKAHLNLHINSLELGDSAVYFCASSQESGFGYTFGSGTRLTVV.

This clonotype appeared many times. V and J are TRBV6-1 and TRBJ2-3; 7 bases are a match to TRBD2. Germline loops: CDR1 MNHNS, CDR2 SASEGT. V shed 7 bases, J shed 2 bases, and the junction held 15 bases outside the gene matches. CDR3 length: 17 residues. CDR3 DNA: TGTGCCAGCACCCCCGGTGGGGGGAGGGCCAACACAGATACGCAGTATTTT. Encoded protein: CASTPGGGRANTDTQYF.

This clonotype was counted between two and nine times. J is TRBJ1-3 and V is TRBV7-9; D call uncertain. The CDR3 is 14 residues long. The germline V and J ends were trimmed by 1 base and 3 bases, with 7 bases remaining between them. CDR1 and CDR2 (germline): SEHNR, FQNEAQ (reference sequence). CDR3 amino acids: CASSLGQGGNTIYF. CDR3 sequence (DNA): TGTGCCAGCAGCTTAGGGCAAGGTGGAAACACCATATATTTT.

V and J are TRBV6-9 and TRBJ2-7; 10 bases are shared with TRBD2. Trimming removed 3 bases from V and 3 bases from J; junction bases left unmatched: 8. CDR1 and CDR2 from the germline V gene are MNHGY and SVAAGI. This CDR3 contains 16 residues. This CDR3 is CASSYLASGSVYEQYF. The CDR3 DNA reads TGTGCCAGCAGTTACTTGGCTAGCGGGAGTGTCTACGAGCAGTACTTC.

Ten or more counts support this clonotype. The rearrangement uses TRBV7-2 and TRBJ1-5, with no clear D. This CDR3 is built from 13 residues. V was cut by 5 bases and J by 6 bases, with 11 bases left in between. CDR1 SGHTA and CDR2 FQGNSA come from the germline V gene. The CDR3 nucleotides read TGTGCCAGCAGCCTAAACTTGATTCAGCCCCAGCATTTT. Translated: CASSLNLIQPQHF.

The chain combines TRBV10-2 with TRBJ1-2; 7 bases map to TRBD1. The CDR3 loop spans 14 amino acids. V lost 0 bases to trimming and J lost 7 bases; unmatched junction nucleotides: 5. Germline CDR1 WSHSY, CDR2 SAAADI. This CDR3 reads CASSESGGASGYTF. The DNA of the CDR3 is TGCGCCAGCAGTGAGTCAGGGGGCGCAAGTGGCTACACCTTC.

The chain couples TRBV11-2 to TRBJ2-1; no firm D call. Trimming left V 5 bases short and J 2 bases short, with 7 bases between. The CDR3 spans 13 residues. Per germline, CDR1 SGHAT and CDR2 FQNNGV. The CDR3 loop is CASSPSPYNEQFF. In nucleotides, the CDR3 is TGTGCCAGCAGCCCAAGCCCCTACAATGAGCAGTTCTTC.

The CDR3 spells CASSDEGGSPLHF. The DNA of the CDR3 is TGTGCCAGCAGCGACGAGGGTGGTTCACCCCTCCACTTT. The J gene is TRBJ1-6, the V gene TRBV11-2; unclear D gene. This CDR3 has 13 residues. Trimming stripped 5 bases from V and 9 bases from J, with 11 bases between. Germline V gene lookup returns CDR1 SGHAT and CDR2 FQNNGV.

Many counts were recorded for this clonotype. The chain recombines TRBV5-1 with TRBJ2-1; 12 bases are a match to TRBD2. V shed 4 bases, J shed 6 bases, and the junction held 5 bases outside the gene matches. The CDR3 extends over 15 amino acids. The V gene's germline CDR1 is SGHRS and CDR2 YFSETQ. CDR3 residues: CASSRLAGAPNEQFF. The CDR3 DNA reads TGCGCCAGCAGCCGACTAGCGGGAGCTCCCAATGAGCAGTTCTTC.

At least ten counts were recorded for this clonotype. J is TRBJ2-1 and V is TRBV5-6; D is perhaps TRBD2 (6 bases). Trimming cost V 0 bases and J 8 bases, with 12 bases left between them. The CDR3 consists of 14 residues. The V gene's germline CDR1 is SGHDT and CDR2 YYEEEE. The CDR3 DNA sequence: TGTGCCAGCAGCTTGGGGGCTAGCGCCCATGAGCAGTTCTTC. Translating it yields CASSLGASAHEQFF. The variable domain in full, completed from reference TRBV5-6 and TRBJ2-1, reads DAGVTQSPTHLIKTRGQQVTLRCSPKSGHDTVSWYQQALGQGPQFIFQYYEEEERQRGNFPDRFSGHQFPNYSSELNVNALLLGDSALYLCASSLGASAHEQFFGPGTRLTVL.

This clonotype was recorded at least ten times. The chain carries TRBV20-1 and TRBJ2-7; weak D call: TRBD2 (5 bases). V was clipped by 1 base and J by 3 bases, with 10 bases between them. CDR3 length equals 13 residues. From germline, CDR1 is DFQATT and CDR2 SNEGSKA (reference sequence). The CDR3 region has the DNA TGCAGTGCTAGAGTGGGAGCCGTCTACGAGCAGTACTTC. It is translated as CSARVGAVYEQYF.

This clonotype appeared a few times. The V gene is TRBV9, the J gene TRBJ1-3, with 11 bases aligning to TRBD1. The CDR3 totals 19 residues. From germline, CDR1 is SGDLS and CDR2 YYNGEE. V shed 3 bases, J shed 0 bases, and the junction held 11 bases outside the gene matches. CDR3 sequence (DNA): TGTGCCAGCAGCGAGGGGACAGGGGGAGGACGCCGCTCTGGAAACACCATATATTTT. Protein product: CASSEGTGGGRRSGNTIYF.

The J gene is TRBJ2-7, the V gene TRBV3-1, with TRBD1 identical over 9 bases. CDR1 and CDR2 (germline): LGHDT, YNNKEL (reference sequence). The CDR3 is 14 residues long. Trimming at V came to 2 bases and at J to 5 bases, leaving 4 bases not matched to a gene. CDR3 residues: CASSQPGQGNEQYF. CDR3 in DNA: TGTGCCAGCAGCCAACCGGGACAGGGCAACGAGCAGTACTTC.

This clonotype was counted between two and nine times. The chain couples TRBV6-5 to TRBJ1-3, with 8 bases fitting TRBD1. The germline V gene has CDR1 MNHEY and CDR2 SVGAGI. With V trimmed by 0 bases and J by 0 bases, 1 base remained unmatched. This CDR3 is built from 16 residues. CDR3 nucleotide sequence: TGTGCCAGCAGTTACTCGCAGGGGGCCTCTGGAAACACCATATATTTT. Protein: CASSYSQGASGNTIYF.

The chain uses TRBV5-1 and TRBJ2-5; the D gene is possibly TRBD2 (6 bases). Trimming pared 6 bases from V and 4 bases from J, leaving 19 bases between. This CDR3 has 15 amino acids. Germline V gene lookup returns CDR1 SGHRS and CDR2 YFSETQ. The CDR3 region has the DNA TGCGCCAGCAACTCTGGCGGGATAGGAAGAGAGACCCAGTACTTC. Protein: CASNSGGIGRETQYF.

This clonotype appeared many times. The chain joins TRBV20-1 to TRBJ2-7; 13 bases map to TRBD2. Trimming at V came to 4 bases and at J to 4 bases, leaving 4 bases not matched to a gene. This CDR3 spans 14 amino acids. Germline V gene lookup returns CDR1 DFQATT and CDR2 SNEGSKA (reference sequence). The CDR3 bases are TGCAGTGCTACCGGGACTAGCGGGAAATACGAGCAGTACTTC. It codes for CSATGTSGKYEQYF.

This clonotype showed up many times. The chain recombines TRBV7-3 with TRBJ2-7; 8 nucleotides agree with TRBD1. Trimming removed 1 base from V and 3 bases from J; junction bases left unmatched: 5. Looked up from germline, CDR1 is SGHTA and CDR2 is FQGTGA. The CDR3 runs 15 residues. In DNA form, the CDR3 reads TGTGCCAGCAGCTTAAGGCCAGGGGGCAACTACGAGCAGTACTTC. Protein sequence: CASSLRPGGNYEQYF.

The chain recombines TRBV7-8 with TRBJ1-5, with unresolved D. The CDR3 covers 15 residues. Deletions cut 3 bases from V and 3 bases from J, with 12 bases between. Germline CDR1 SGHVS, CDR2 FQNEAQ. As DNA, the CDR3 is TGTGCCAGCAGCTTTCTAAAAGGGAACAATCAGCCCCAGCATTTT. It codes for CASSFLKGNNQPQHF.

The chain uses TRBV7-2 and TRBJ1-2, with D tentatively TRBD1 (5 bases). The CDR3 is 15 amino acids. Trimming took off 0 bases at V and 8 bases at J, with 16 bases between the two ends. The V gene's germline CDR1 is SGHTA and CDR2 FQGNSA. The CDR3 reads CASSLAATAARGYTF. CDR3 nucleotide sequence: TGTGCCAGCAGCTTAGCTGCGACAGCCGCCAGAGGCTACACCTTC.

This clonotype was found many times. The chain employs TRBV3-1 and TRBJ2-1; 10 bases are shared with TRBD2. Germline-derived CDR1 and CDR2 are LGHDT and YNNKEL (reference sequence). The junction had 4 bases not matched to a gene; V was cut back by 4 bases and J by 7 bases. The CDR3 spans 14 residues. The CDR3 region has the DNA TGTGCCAGCAGCCCTAGCGGGAGTATAAATGAGCAGTTCTTC. Translating gives CASSPSGSINEQFF.

The rearrangement links TRBV20-1 to TRBJ2-5; D is unclear. There are 13 residues in the CDR3. V lost 6 bases and J 3 bases, leaving 14 bases between the germline ends. The germline V gene has CDR1 DFQATT and CDR2 SNEGSKA (reference sequence). CDR3 bases: TGCAGTGCAACCATCGCTACCGAAGAGACCCAGTACTTC. Its translation: CSATIATEETQYF.

The chain is built from TRBV7-3 and TRBJ2-1; no definite D call. Between the trimmed V and J ends, which lost 5 bases and 0 bases, there was a span of 17 bases. This CDR3 has 17 residues. The germline CDR1 and CDR2 sequences are SGHTA and FQGTGA. As DNA, the CDR3 is TGTGCCAGCAGCCCCCAAGGATACCGAACCTCCTACAATGAGCAGTTCTTC. It translates to CASSPQGYRTSYNEQFF. Supplemented by reference TRBV7-3 and TRBJ2-1, the full variable domain reads GAGVSQTPSNKVTEKGKYVELRCDPISGHTALYWYRQSLGQGPEFLIYFQGTGAADDSGLPNDRFFAVRPEGSVSTLKIQRTERGDSAVYLCASSPQGYRTSYNEQFFGPGTRLTVL.

The chain links TRBV2 to TRBJ2-2; D possibly corresponds to TRBD1 (6 bases). The CDR3 is 14 residues long. The V and J ends lost 4 bases and 5 bases respectively, with 11 bases between them. Germline-derived CDR1 and CDR2 are SNHLY and FYNNEI. Here the CDR3 DNA reads TGTGCCAGCAGTGGACAGGTCAAAACCGGGGAGCTGTTTTTT. Amino acid sequence: CASSGQVKTGELFF. The variable domain in full, completed from reference TRBV2 and TRBJ2-2, reads EPEVTQTPSHQVTQMGQEVILRCVPISNHLYFYWYRQILGQKVEFLVSFYNNEISEKSEIFDDQFSVERPDGSNFTLKIRSTKLEDSAMYFCASSGQVKTGELFFGEGSRLTVL.

Ten or more counts support this clonotype. This chain connects TRBV7-9 to TRBJ1-5; 7 bases are shared with TRBD1. Trimming cost V 5 bases and J 4 bases; bases outside gene matches: 5. From germline, CDR1 is SEHNR and CDR2 FQNEAQ (reference sequence). The CDR3 spans 14 residues. Here the CDR3 reads CASSPQGTNQPQHF. The CDR3 nucleotides read TGTGCCAGCAGCCCACAGGGGACTAATCAGCCCCAGCATTTT. Full variable domain (rest looked up from reference TRBV7-9 and TRBJ1-5): DTGVSQNPRHKITKRGQNVTFRCDPISEHNRLYWYRQTLGQGPEFLTYFQNEAQLEKSRLLSDRFSAERPKGSFSTLEIQRTEQGDSAMYLCASSPQGTNQPQHFGDGTRLSIL.

This sequence joins TRBV14 and TRBJ1-2, with a weak D call TRBD1 (5 bases). This CDR3 contains 13 residues. V was clipped by 5 bases and J by 3 bases, with 10 bases between them. The germline CDR1 and CDR2 sequences are SGHDN and FVKESK. CDR3 DNA: TGTGCCAGCAGCTGGGACTTCGACTATGGCTACACCTTC. It is translated as CASSWDFDYGYTF.

At least ten counts were recorded for this clonotype. This chain links TRBV28 with TRBJ2-7; the match to TRBD2 covers 12 bases. In germline, CDR1 is MDHEN, CDR2 SYDVKM. The CDR3 extends over 19 amino acids. The junction had 16 bases not matched to a gene; V was cut back by 5 bases and J by 2 bases. This CDR3 reads CASSLLRRLAGVRTYEQYF. In DNA form, the CDR3 reads TGTGCCAGCAGTCTCCTCCGAAGACTAGCGGGAGTAAGGACCTACGAGCAGTACTTC.

This sequence joins TRBV5-5 and TRBJ2-7, with D possibly called TRBD1 or TRBD2 (6 bases each). CDR1 and CDR2 from the germline V gene are SGHKS and YYEKEE (reference sequence). V lost 2 bases, J lost 5 bases, and 20 bases lay in between. The CDR3 runs 16 residues. The CDR3 loop is CASSFGVGAGGNEQYF. DNA for the CDR3: TGTGCCAGCAGCTTTGGGGTGGGGGCCGGAGGGAACGAGCAGTACTTC.

This clonotype occurred many times. The gene calls are TRBV20-1 and TRBJ1-2; possibly TRBD1 for D (5 bases). This CDR3 has 15 amino acids. V was cut by 2 bases and J by 6 bases, with 19 bases left in between. CDR1 DFQATT and CDR2 SNEGSKA come from the germline V gene (reference sequence). The CDR3 region has the DNA TGCAGTGCTAGAAAACTAGGGACGCTTTCCGATGGCTACACCTTC. Translated: CSARKLGTLSDGYTF.

This chain uses TRBV12-3 or TRBV12-4 with TRBJ2-7, with D tentatively TRBD1 or TRBD2 (7 bases each). Between the trimmed V and J ends, which lost 6 bases and 1 base, there was a span of 16 bases. The CDR3 runs to 15 residues. CDR3 bases: TGTGCCAGCAGGAGACAGGGCGGGAGATCCTACGAGCAGTACTTC. It translates to CASRRQGGRSYEQYF.